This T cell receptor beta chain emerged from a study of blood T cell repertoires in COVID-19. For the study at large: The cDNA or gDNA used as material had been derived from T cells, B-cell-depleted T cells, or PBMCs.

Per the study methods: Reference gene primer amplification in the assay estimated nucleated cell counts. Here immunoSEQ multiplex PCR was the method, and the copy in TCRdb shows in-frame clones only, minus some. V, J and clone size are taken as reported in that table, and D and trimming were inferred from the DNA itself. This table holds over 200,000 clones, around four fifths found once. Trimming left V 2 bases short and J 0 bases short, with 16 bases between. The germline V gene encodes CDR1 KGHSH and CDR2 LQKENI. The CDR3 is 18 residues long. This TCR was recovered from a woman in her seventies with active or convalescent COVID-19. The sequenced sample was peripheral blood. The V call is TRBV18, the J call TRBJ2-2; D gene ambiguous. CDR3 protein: CASSPFSLGITNTGELFF. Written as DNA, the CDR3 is TGTGCCAGCTCACCATTTTCGCTTGGCATCACGAACACCGGGGAGCTGTTTTTT.